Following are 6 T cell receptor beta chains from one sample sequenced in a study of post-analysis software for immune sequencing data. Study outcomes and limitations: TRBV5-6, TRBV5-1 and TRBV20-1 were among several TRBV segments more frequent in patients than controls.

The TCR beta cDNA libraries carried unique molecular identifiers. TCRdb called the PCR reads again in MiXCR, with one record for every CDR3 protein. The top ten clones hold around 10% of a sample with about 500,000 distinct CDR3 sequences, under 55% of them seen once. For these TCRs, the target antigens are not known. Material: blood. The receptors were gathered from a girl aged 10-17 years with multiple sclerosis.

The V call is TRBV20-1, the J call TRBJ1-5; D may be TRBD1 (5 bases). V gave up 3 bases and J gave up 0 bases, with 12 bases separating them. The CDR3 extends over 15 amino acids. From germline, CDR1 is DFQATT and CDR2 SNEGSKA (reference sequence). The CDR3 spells CSASSPGPSNQPQHF. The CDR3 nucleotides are TGCAGTGCTAGTTCCCCGGGGCCTAGCAATCAGCCCCAGCATTTT.

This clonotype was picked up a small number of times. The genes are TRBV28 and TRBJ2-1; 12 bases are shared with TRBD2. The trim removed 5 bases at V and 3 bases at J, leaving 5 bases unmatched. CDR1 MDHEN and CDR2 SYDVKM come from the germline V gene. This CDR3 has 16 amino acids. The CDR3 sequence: CASSVTSGSRYNEQFF. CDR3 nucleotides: TGTGCCAGCAGTGTGACTAGCGGGAGTCGCTACAATGAGCAGTTCTTC.

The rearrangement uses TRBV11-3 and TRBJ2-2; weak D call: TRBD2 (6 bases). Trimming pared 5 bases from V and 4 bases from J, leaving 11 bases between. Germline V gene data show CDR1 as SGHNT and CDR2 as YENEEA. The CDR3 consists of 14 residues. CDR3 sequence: CASSRDFGTGELFF. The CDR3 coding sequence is TGTGCCAGCAGCCGGGACTTCGGCACCGGGGAGCTGTTTTTT.

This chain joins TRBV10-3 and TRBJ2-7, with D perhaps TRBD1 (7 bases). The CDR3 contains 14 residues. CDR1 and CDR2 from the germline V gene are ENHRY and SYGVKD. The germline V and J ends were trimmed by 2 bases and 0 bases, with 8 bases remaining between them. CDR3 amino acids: CAISEQGGSYEQYF. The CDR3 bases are TGTGCCATCAGTGAGCAGGGGGGCTCCTACGAGCAGTACTTC.

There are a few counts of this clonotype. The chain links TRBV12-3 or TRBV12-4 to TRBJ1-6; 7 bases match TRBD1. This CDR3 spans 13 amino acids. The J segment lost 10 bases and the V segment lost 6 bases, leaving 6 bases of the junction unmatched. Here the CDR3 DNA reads TGTGCCAGCAGGATTACAGGGGACTCACCCCTCCACTTT. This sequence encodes CASRITGDSPLHF.

The CDR3 DNA follows: TGTGCCAGTAGTATTGGGACTATGTACAATGAGCAGTTCTTC. Translation: CASSIGTMYNEQFF. The chain has TRBV19 and TRBJ2-1, with 7 bases aligning to TRBD2. The V segment lost 3 bases and the J segment 4 bases; nucleotides outside the gene matches: 3. Per the germline V gene, CDR1 is LNHDA and CDR2 is SQIVND (reference sequence). The CDR3 is 14 amino acids.